The 27 T cell receptor beta chains presented below share a single source sample, sequenced in a study of T cells in Graves' hyperthyroidism and ophthalmopathy. Amplified regions were TCR beta CDR3 sequences from RNA transcripts. TCR CDR3 underwent first-round RT-PCR with the HTBI primer set. TCRdb passed the multiplex PCR reads through MiXCR, listing each CDR3 protein once. This sample has some 490,000 distinct CDR3 sequences, with less than 25% found just once. Sequences were obtained from blood. The source of these receptors is a woman aged 70-85 years with Graves' ophthalmopathy.

This clonotype was seen ten or more times. This chain joins TRBV7-3 and TRBJ1-1, with no clear D. V was trimmed by 2 bases and J by 2 bases, leaving 12 bases between them. CDR3 length equals 15 residues. In germline, CDR1 is SGHTA, CDR2 FQGTGA. The CDR3 spells CASSLVSTKNTEAFF. The CDR3 DNA follows: TGTGCCAGCAGCTTAGTCTCCACCAAAAACACTGAAGCTTTCTTT.

This clonotype was picked up a small number of times. This chain connects TRBV18 to TRBJ2-1; D is undetermined. The CDR3 length is 14 residues. V was pared by 3 bases and J by 0 bases, with 6 bases between. Germline CDR1 reads KGHSH; CDR2 reads LQKENI. The CDR3 region has the DNA TGTGCCAGCTCACCGGCAGTCTCCTACAATGAGCAGTTCTTC. Its protein product is CASSPAVSYNEQFF.

V usage is TRBV20-1 and J usage is TRBJ2-1; weak D call: TRBD2 (5 bases). This CDR3 is built from 15 residues. Germline V CDR1 and CDR2: DFQATT, SNEGSKA (reference sequence). V was shortened by 6 bases and J by 2 bases, with 17 bases between the two germline ends. In nucleotides, the CDR3 is TGCAGTGCGCCCCCCGGACTTCACACCTACAATGAGCAGTTCTTC. Translating gives CSAPPGLHTYNEQFF.

A few counts support this clonotype. This rearrangement joins TRBV30 to TRBJ1-4; 8 bases are shared with TRBD1. Germline values: CDR1 GTSNPN, CDR2 SVGIG (reference sequence). Trimming at V came to 2 bases and at J to 10 bases, leaving 9 bases not matched to a gene. The CDR3 is 14 residues long. The CDR3 DNA reads as TGTGCCTGGAGTTCGGACAGGGCCGGTGCAAAACTGTTTTTT. Protein: CAWSSDRAGAKLFF.

This clonotype was detected only a few times. This chain connects TRBV5-1 to TRBJ2-7; 8 bases are shared with TRBD1. CDR1 and CDR2 (germline): SGHRS, YFSETQ. Losses at the gene ends were 0 bases for V and 2 bases for J; bases not matched to a gene: 16. CDR3 length: 19 residues. The CDR3 sequence is CASSLGQGAKPTETYEQYF. The CDR3 DNA sequence: TGCGCCAGCAGCTTGGGCCAGGGGGCGAAACCTACGGAAACCTACGAGCAGTACTTC.

The genes are TRBV7-9 and TRBJ1-1, with 8 bases fitting TRBD1. In germline, CDR1 is SEHNR, CDR2 FQNEAQ (reference sequence). This CDR3 is built from 16 residues. V shed 4 bases, J shed 5 bases, and the junction held 12 bases outside the gene matches. The CDR3 here is CASSSQDNRGGTEAFF. In DNA form, the CDR3 reads TGTGCCAGCAGCTCACAAGATAACAGGGGGGGTACTGAAGCTTTCTTT. Complete variable domain (other parts from reference TRBV7-9 and TRBJ1-1): DTGVSQNPRHKITKRGQNVTFRCDPISEHNRLYWYRQTLGQGPEFLTYFQNEAQLEKSRLLSDRFSAERPKGSFSTLEIQRTEQGDSAMYLCASSSQDNRGGTEAFFGQGTRLTVV.

The chain combines TRBV29-1 with TRBJ1-1; D possibly corresponds to TRBD1 (5 bases). Germline CDR1 is SQVTM and CDR2 is ANQGSEA. V lost 5 bases and J 4 bases, leaving 17 bases between the germline ends. This CDR3 comprises 14 residues. The CDR3 is CSVRPAGRVTEAFF. The CDR3 nucleotides read TGCAGCGTTCGCCCTGCAGGGAGGGTCACTGAAGCTTTCTTT.

The chain is built from TRBV3-1 and TRBJ2-5; D unclear. In germline, CDR1 is LGHDT, CDR2 YNNKEL (reference sequence). The V end lost 1 base, the J end lost 7 bases, and 13 bases lay between the germline ends. The CDR3 extends over 14 amino acids. The CDR3 coding sequence is TGTGCCAGCAGCCAAGTCCCCGGGCCGGTGACCCAGTACTTC. Amino acid sequence: CASSQVPGPVTQYF.

The chain uses TRBV12-3 or TRBV12-4 and TRBJ2-3; 10 nucleotides line up with TRBD2. V lost 8 bases to trimming and J lost 6 bases; unmatched junction nucleotides: 5. CDR3 length: 13 amino acids. The CDR3 here is CASGSSGSDTQYF. For the CDR3, the DNA is TGTGCCAGCGGGTCTAGCGGGAGTGATACGCAGTATTTT.

The gene calls are TRBV19 and TRBJ1-5, with 11 nucleotides matching TRBD1. The CDR3 totals 18 residues. CDR1 and CDR2 (germline): LNHDA, SQIVND (reference sequence). Germline trimming cut 6 bases from V and 0 bases from J; bases unmatched to any gene: 10. CDR3 region: CASRTTGTGGYSNQPQHF. The CDR3 nucleotides are TGTGCCAGTAGGACGACCGGGACAGGGGGGTATAGCAATCAGCCCCAGCATTTT.

The chain employs TRBV5-6 and TRBJ1-1, with 10 bases lining up with TRBD1. The CDR3 is 16 residues long. The trim removed 4 bases at V and 4 bases at J, leaving 10 bases unmatched. Germline V gene data show CDR1 as SGHDT and CDR2 as YYEEEE. CDR3 coding DNA: TGTGCCAGCAGCCTGAGACAGGGGGCCAGGGTCACTGAAGCTTTCTTT. Translated, it gives CASSLRQGARVTEAFF. The complete variable domain, with remaining parts taken from reference TRBV5-6 and TRBJ1-1, reads DAGVTQSPTHLIKTRGQQVTLRCSPKSGHDTVSWYQQALGQGPQFIFQYYEEEERQRGNFPDRFSGHQFPNYSSELNVNALLLGDSALYLCASSLRQGARVTEAFFGQGTRLTVV.

This clonotype showed up just a few times. The chain carries TRBV20-1 and TRBJ2-7, with TRBD2 matching over 12 bases. The V gene's germline CDR1 is DFQATT and CDR2 SNEGSKA (reference sequence). V lost 5 bases to trimming and J lost 7 bases; unmatched junction nucleotides: 9. The CDR3 contains 14 residues. The CDR3 is CSAFLAGGPGEQYF. The CDR3 DNA reads TGCAGTGCTTTTCTAGCGGGAGGGCCGGGGGAGCAGTACTTC.

The table lists this clonotype with a few counts. This rearrangement joins TRBV6-1 to TRBJ1-4, with a possible D match to TRBD1 (6 bases). Germline V gene data show CDR1 as MNHNS and CDR2 as SASEGT. The CDR3 totals 15 residues. Trimming left V 6 bases short and J 0 bases short, with 11 bases between. Here the CDR3 reads CASRGAGATNEKLFF. CDR3 sequence (DNA): TGTGCCAGCAGGGGCGCAGGGGCAACTAATGAAAAACTGTTTTTT.

This clonotype has more than one count but fewer than ten. The chain joins TRBV9 to TRBJ1-6; tentatively, D is TRBD1 (5 bases). Per germline, CDR1 SGDLS and CDR2 YYNGEE. This CDR3 contains 14 residues. The V end was cut by 4 bases, the J end by 9 bases, with 14 bases between. The DNA for the CDR3 is TGTGCCAGCAGCCTAGACAGAACTCGTTCACCCCTCCACTTT. Translating it yields CASSLDRTRSPLHF.

The table lists this clonotype with many counts. J is TRBJ1-1 and V is TRBV28; D unresolved. Germline V CDR1 and CDR2: MDHEN, SYDVKM. This CDR3 is 13 amino acids long. Deletions cut 2 bases from V and 6 bases from J, with 10 bases between. CDR3 region: CASSLLRIPEAFF. Here the CDR3 DNA reads TGTGCCAGCAGTTTACTTAGGATTCCTGAAGCTTTCTTT. The entire variable domain, with the rest obtained from reference TRBV28 and TRBJ1-1, is as follows: DVKVTQSSRYLVKRTGEKVFLECVQDMDHENMFWYRQDPGLGLRLIYFSYDVKMKEKGDIPEGYSVSREKKERFSLILESASTNQTSMYLCASSLLRIPEAFFGQGTRLTVV.

This clonotype was observed a few times. V gene TRBV20-1 combines with J gene TRBJ2-2; D is unclear. The V gene lost 1 base and the J gene lost 2 bases, with 11 bases spanning the gap. CDR1 is DFQATT and CDR2 is SNEGSKA in the germline V gene (reference sequence). The CDR3 sequence is 15 residues long. This chain's CDR3 is CSARGSLLNTGELFF. CDR3 DNA: TGCAGTGCTAGAGGTTCCCTTTTAAACACCGGGGAGCTGTTTTTT.

This clonotype turned up a few times. The chain couples TRBV20-1 to TRBJ2-3; unclear D gene. The CDR3 contains 13 residues. V was shortened by 1 base and J by 2 bases, with 7 bases between the two germline ends. Per germline, CDR1 DFQATT and CDR2 SNEGSKA (reference sequence). CDR3 amino acids: CSARVTHTDTQYF. CDR3 in DNA: TGCAGTGCTAGAGTAACCCACACAGATACGCAGTATTTT.

This sequence joins TRBV27 and TRBJ1-3, with D perhaps matching TRBD1 (5 bases). Germline values: CDR1 MNHEY, CDR2 SMNVEV (reference sequence). CDR3 length: 15 amino acids. V lost 4 bases to trimming and J lost 8 bases, with 18 bases between them. CDR3 in DNA: TGTGCCAGCAGTTCTCGGGGGGGGAGTTGGGACACCATATATTTT. It is translated as CASSSRGGSWDTIYF.

This clonotype occurred a few times. The genes are TRBV5-1 and TRBJ2-1; TRBD1 agrees at 8 bases. Germline trimming cut 2 bases from V and 0 bases from J; bases unmatched to any gene: 4. Germline-derived CDR1 and CDR2 are SGHRS and YFSETQ. The CDR3 sequence is 16 residues long. The CDR3 DNA follows: TGCGCCAGCAGCTTAAGGACAGGGAGCTCCTACAATGAGCAGTTCTTC. This sequence encodes CASSLRTGSSYNEQFF.

This chain uses TRBV27 with TRBJ1-2, with D perhaps matching TRBD1 (6 bases). With 3 bases removed from V and 6 bases from J, the gap between germline ends came to 14 bases. Germline loops: CDR1 MNHEY, CDR2 SMNVEV (reference sequence). The CDR3 runs 14 residues. The CDR3 region is CASSFQGRYDGYTF. The CDR3 nucleotides are TGTGCCAGCAGTTTTCAGGGGCGTTATGATGGCTACACCTTC.

This clonotype was seen a few times. The chain links TRBV12-5 to TRBJ2-7, with 8 bases aligning to TRBD1. Germline trimming cut 6 bases from V and 0 bases from J; bases unmatched to any gene: 7. The CDR3 contains 15 residues. Germline V gene data show CDR1 as LGHNT and CDR2 as FRNRAP. CDR3 coding DNA: TGTGCTAGTGGCCAGGGGACAGGATTCTCCTACGAGCAGTACTTC. Encoded protein: CASGQGTGFSYEQYF.

This clonotype was counted between two and nine times. The chain is built from TRBV30 and TRBJ1-2, with TRBD1 matching over 8 bases. V shed 1 base and J 8 bases; nucleotides not matched to a gene: 9. CDR1 is GTSNPN and CDR2 is SVGIG in the germline V gene (reference sequence). The CDR3 runs 14 residues. CDR3 sequence: CAWSEGPGGAGYTF. The CDR3 bases are TGTGCCTGGAGTGAGGGGCCAGGGGGCGCGGGCTACACCTTC.

Regarding this clonotype: Mismatch with germline at one junction end may stem from a read error. The chain joins TRBV9 to TRBJ2-5, with TRBD2 identical over 7 bases. CDR1 and CDR2 (germline): SGDLS, YYNGEE. This CDR3 is built from 15 residues. The CDR3 loop is CTSSVGSSGTETQYF. The DNA of the CDR3 is TGTACCAGCAGCGTAGGATCTAGCGGAACAGAGACCCAGTACTTC.

The sample holds many counts of this clonotype. The CDR3 region is CASSDPLGGLAKNIQYF. CDR3 nucleotide sequence: TGTGCCAGCAGTGATCCCCTCGGGGGCTTAGCCAAAAACATTCAGTACTTC. The chain employs TRBV6-1 and TRBJ2-4; D possibly matches TRBD1 or TRBD2 (6 bases each). V was trimmed by 3 bases and J by 0 bases, leaving 15 bases between them. The CDR3 totals 17 residues. Germline CDR1 and CDR2: MNHNS and SASEGT.

The chain employs TRBV6-1 and TRBJ2-6; D gene ambiguous. The ends were cut back, 8 bases at V and 0 bases at J, with 17 bases in the middle. The CDR3 runs to 17 residues. Germline CDR1 MNHNS, CDR2 SASEGT. The CDR3: CASGIGAIPSGANVLTF. For the CDR3, the DNA is TGTGCCAGCGGGATCGGCGCAATTCCCTCTGGGGCCAACGTCCTGACTTTC.

The rearrangement joins TRBV10-3 to TRBJ2-7; TRBD2 agrees at 14 bases. V shed 10 bases and J 5 bases; nucleotides not matched to a gene: 7. This CDR3 comprises 14 residues. Germline V CDR1 and CDR2: ENHRY, SYGVKD. The CDR3 DNA follows: TGTGCCACGGGGACTAGCGGGAGTATCAACGAGCAGTACTTC. Its translation is CATGTSGSINEQYF.

This clonotype was seen repeatedly, ten times or more. The chain recombines TRBV7-2 with TRBJ2-1; 9 bases are a match to TRBD2. V shed 4 bases, J shed 3 bases, and the junction held 7 bases outside the gene matches. The length of the CDR3 is 16 residues. The V gene's germline CDR1 is SGHTA and CDR2 FQGNSA. Here the CDR3 reads CASSSATSGLYNEQFF. In DNA, the CDR3 is TGTGCCAGCAGCTCTGCGACTAGCGGCCTCTACAATGAGCAGTTCTTC.